These 18 T cell receptor beta chains came from one sample sequenced in a study of blood T cell repertoires in COVID-19. Only in-frame clones appear in the TCRdb table, and some are missing; sequencing was by immunoSEQ multiplex PCR. Here the sample spans fewer than 350,000 clones, under 95% being singletons. The sample taken for sequencing was PBMCs or T cells enriched from blood (not recorded which). These receptor sequences come from a woman between 35 and 50 years old with acute COVID-19.

The rearrangement joins TRBV5-6 to TRBJ2-5, with 7 bases fitting TRBD1. The germline V gene encodes CDR1 SGHDT and CDR2 YYEEEE. Losses at the gene ends were 3 bases for V and 4 bases for J; bases not matched to a gene: 15. The CDR3 is 17 amino acids. As DNA, the CDR3 is TGTGCCAGCAGCTCACCCGAAAGCGACAGGGCGGGAGAGACCCAGTACTTC. Protein: CASSSPESDRAGETQYF.

The chain's CDR3 is CASSAWESSYNEQFF. The CDR3, as DNA: TGTGCCAGCAGCGCGTGGGAGAGCTCCTACAATGAGCAGTTCTTC. The chain combines TRBV9 with TRBJ2-1, with a possible D match to TRBD2 (5 bases). The germline CDR1 and CDR2 sequences are SGDLS and YYNGEE. V gave up 3 bases and J gave up 0 bases, with 10 bases separating them. CDR3 length: 15 amino acids.

This clone occurred once. The CDR3 loop is CASSQVYTYGNTIYF. The DNA of the CDR3 is TGTGCCAGCAGCCAAGTATACACATATGGAAACACCATATATTTT. The gene calls are TRBV14 and TRBJ1-3; D call uncertain. The CDR3 covers 15 residues. Germline V gives CDR1 SGHDN, CDR2 FVKESK. V lost 1 base and J lost 3, with 10 bases in between. The full variable domain, its missing parts supplied by reference TRBV14 and TRBJ1-3, is EAGVTQFPSHSVIEKGQTVTLRCDPISGHDNLYWYRRVMGKEIKFLLHFVKESKQDESGMPNNRFLAERTGGTYSTLKVQPAELEDSGVYFCASSQVYTYGNTIYFGEGSWLTVV.

The chain couples TRBV18 to TRBJ2-2; tentatively, D is TRBD1 (6 bases). The germline V gene has CDR1 KGHSH and CDR2 LQKENI. The CDR3 extends over 16 amino acids. The V gene lost 5 bases and the J gene lost 1 base, with 14 bases spanning the gap. The CDR3 DNA reads TGTGCCAGCTCAGTAACCGGGACACTGAACACCGGGGAGCTGTTTTTT. It encodes CASSVTGTLNTGELFF. The whole variable domain, remainder taken from reference TRBV18 and TRBJ2-2, is NAGVMQNPRHLVRRRGQEARLRCSPMKGHSHVYWYRQLPEEGLKFMVYLQKENIIDESGMPKERFSAEFPKEGPSILRIQQVVRGDSAAYFCASSVTGTLNTGELFFGEGSRLTVL.

The sample holds a few counts of this clone. V usage is TRBV15 and J usage is TRBJ2-7; 9 nucleotides line up with TRBD1. V lost 4 bases to trimming and J lost 1 base; unmatched junction nucleotides: 5. Looked up from germline, CDR1 is LNHNV and CDR2 is YYDKDF (reference sequence). CDR3 length equals 15 residues. The CDR3 region is CATSIGTGSSYEQYF. The DNA for the CDR3 is TGTGCCACCAGCATAGGGACAGGGTCTTCCTACGAGCAGTACTTC.

This clone has just one count. The rearrangement links TRBV7-6 to TRBJ1-1; tentative D call: TRBD1 (5 bases). The CDR3 is 13 residues long. The V end was cut by 4 bases, the J end by 5 bases, with 11 bases between. Germline CDR1 is SGHVS and CDR2 is FNYEAQ. The CDR3 sequence is CASSSTQGTEAFF. The CDR3 DNA reads as TGTGCCAGCAGCTCGACCCAGGGTACTGAAGCTTTCTTT.

This chain uses TRBV11-3 with TRBJ2-2; TRBD2 might be the D (5 bases). The germline gives CDR1 SGHNT, CDR2 YENEEA. Trimming left V 2 bases short and J 2 bases short, with 12 bases between. The CDR3 runs to 16 residues. The CDR3 coding sequence is TGTGCCAGCAGCTTATTTGCGGGTAAAAACACCGGGGAGCTGTTTTTT. Its translation: CASSLFAGKNTGELFF.

The J gene is TRBJ2-1, the V gene TRBV9; 7 nucleotides align to TRBD1. CDR1 is SGDLS, CDR2 YYNGEE, per germline. The CDR3 contains 15 residues. Trimming cost V 3 bases and J 7 bases; bases outside gene matches: 10. CDR3 region: CASSDAGGPGNEQFF. CDR3 nucleotide sequence: TGTGCCAGCAGCGACGCAGGGGGACCGGGGAATGAGCAGTTCTTC. Complete variable domain (other parts from reference TRBV9 and TRBJ2-1): DSGVTQTPKHLITATGQRVTLRCSPRSGDLSVYWYQQSLDQGLQFLIQYYNGEERAKGNILERFSAQQFPDLHSELNLSSLELGDSALYFCASSDAGGPGNEQFFGPGTRLTVL.

This chain links TRBV24-1 with TRBJ2-1, with 14 positions matching TRBD2. Germline CDR1 reads KGHDR; CDR2 reads SFDVKD. The CDR3 consists of 15 residues. The junction had 4 bases not matched to a gene; V was cut back by 7 bases and J by 6 bases. CDR3 nucleotide sequence: TGTGCCACCAGGCCCGGGACTAGCGGGAGCAATGAGCAGTTCTTC. As protein: CATRPGTSGSNEQFF.

The genes are TRBV24-1 and TRBJ2-1; the match to TRBD1 covers 8 bases. This CDR3 spans 15 amino acids. The germline V gene encodes CDR1 KGHDR and CDR2 SFDVKD. The V segment lost 3 bases and the J segment 8 bases; nucleotides outside the gene matches: 8. This chain's CDR3 is CATSDSGQGLDEQFF. DNA for the CDR3: TGTGCCACCAGTGATAGTGGACAGGGATTGGATGAGCAGTTCTTC.

V and J are TRBV7-9 and TRBJ1-2; 7 bases are a match to TRBD1. V was clipped by 5 bases and J by 8 bases; unmatched bases: 5. The CDR3 totals 12 residues. From germline, CDR1 is SEHNR and CDR2 FQNEAQ (reference sequence). The CDR3 DNA sequence: TGTGCCAGCAGCCGGGACAGCGACGGCTACACCTTC. It translates to CASSRDSDGYTF. Variable domain in full (rest from reference TRBV7-9 and TRBJ1-2): DTGVSQNPRHKITKRGQNVTFRCDPISEHNRLYWYRQTLGQGPEFLTYFQNEAQLEKSRLLSDRFSAERPKGSFSTLEIQRTEQGDSAMYLCASSRDSDGYTFGSGTRLTVV.

This chain links TRBV7-2 with TRBJ2-1, with TRBD2 identical over 10 bases. After removal of 4 bases from V and 7 bases from J, the junction contained 7 bases not matched to a gene. The CDR3 is 15 amino acids. Germline V CDR1 and CDR2: SGHTA, FQGNSA. In nucleotides, the CDR3 is TGTGCCAGCAGCTCAGCGGGAGGGCCTTGGAATGAGCAGTTCTTC. Its translation is CASSSAGGPWNEQFF.

The chain has TRBV13 and TRBJ2-7; 7 nucleotides match TRBD2. Germline values: CDR1 PRHDT, CDR2 FYEKMQ (reference sequence). V lost 5 bases and J lost 0; bases outside the gene matches: 4. The CDR3 spans 14 residues. CDR3 protein: CASSPRTSSYEQYF. CDR3 sequence (DNA): TGTGCCAGCAGCCCCCGGACTAGCTCCTACGAGCAGTACTTC.

This chain uses TRBV7-9 with TRBJ2-2; 10 nucleotides align to TRBD1. V trimming: 5 bases; J trimming: 4 bases; junction bases outside the gene matches: 7. The CDR3 contains 16 residues. The germline V gene encodes CDR1 SEHNR and CDR2 FQNEAQ (reference sequence). The CDR3: CASSLPGQGPTGELFF. The CDR3 bases are TGTGCCAGCAGCCTCCCGGGACAGGGGCCCACCGGGGAGCTGTTTTTT.

The chain uses TRBV9 and TRBJ2-1; D is perhaps TRBD2 (6 bases). Germline assignment: CDR1 SGDLS and CDR2 YYNGEE. With 3 bases removed from V and 4 bases from J, the gap between germline ends came to 20 bases. This CDR3 contains 17 residues. CDR3 in DNA: TGTGCCAGCAGCGCTAGCATGACTAGGTTCCGGTACAATGAGCAGTTCTTC. Its translation is CASSASMTRFRYNEQFF.

This chain joins TRBV19 and TRBJ1-2, with D uncertain. The CDR3 sequence is 12 residues long. V gave up 4 bases and J gave up 8 bases, with 11 bases separating them. In germline, CDR1 is LNHDA, CDR2 SQIVND (reference sequence). DNA for the CDR3: TGTGCCAGTAGTAAAACGGTGGGCGGCTACACCTTC. Translation: CASSKTVGGYTF.

The count of this clone is one. This chain links TRBV5-1 with TRBJ2-3, with 10 bases matching TRBD2. Germline lookup yields CDR1 SGHRS and CDR2 YFSETQ. V gave up 1 base and J gave up 3 bases; unmatched junction bases: 2. This CDR3 is built from 15 residues. CDR3 sequence reads: CASSLTLAGTDTQYF. The CDR3 region has the DNA TGCGCCAGCAGCTTGACACTAGCGGGGACAGATACGCAGTATTTT.

The CDR3 DNA sequence: TGTGCCTTGACCGGAGGGACGTCCTCGAGGAATGAGCAGTTCTTC. Encoded protein: CALTGGTSSRNEQFF. The rearrangement links TRBV30 to TRBJ2-1; the D gene is possibly TRBD2 (6 bases). Germline-derived CDR1 and CDR2 are GTSNPN and SVGIG (reference sequence). This CDR3 has 15 residues. Trimming left V 7 bases short and J 7 bases short, with 23 bases between.